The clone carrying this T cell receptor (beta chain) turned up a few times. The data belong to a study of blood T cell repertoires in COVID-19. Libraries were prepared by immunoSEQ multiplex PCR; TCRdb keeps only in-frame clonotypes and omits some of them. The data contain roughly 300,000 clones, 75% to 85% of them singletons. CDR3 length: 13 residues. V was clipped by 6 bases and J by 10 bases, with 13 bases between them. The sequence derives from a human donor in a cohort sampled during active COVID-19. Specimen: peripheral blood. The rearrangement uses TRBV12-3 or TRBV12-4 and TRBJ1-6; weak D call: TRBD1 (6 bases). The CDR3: CASRRQENSPLHF. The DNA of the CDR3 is TGTGCCAGCAGAAGACAGGAAAACTCACCCCTCCACTTT.